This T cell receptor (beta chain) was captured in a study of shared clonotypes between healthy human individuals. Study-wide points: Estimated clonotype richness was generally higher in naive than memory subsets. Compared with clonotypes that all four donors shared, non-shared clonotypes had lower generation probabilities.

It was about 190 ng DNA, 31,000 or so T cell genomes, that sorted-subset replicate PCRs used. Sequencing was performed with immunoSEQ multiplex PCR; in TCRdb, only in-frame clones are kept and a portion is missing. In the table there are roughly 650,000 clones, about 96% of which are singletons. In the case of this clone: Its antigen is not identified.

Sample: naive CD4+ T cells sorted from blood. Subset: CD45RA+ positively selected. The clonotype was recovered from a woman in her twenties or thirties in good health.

The CDR3 loop is CASGLHPTNTEAFF. DNA of the CDR3: TGTGCCAGCGGTCTCCACCCAACGAACACTGAAGCTTTCTTT. The rearrangement uses TRBV27 and TRBJ1-1, with D unresolved. Germline-derived CDR1 and CDR2 are MNHEY and SMNVEV (reference sequence). The CDR3 spans 14 residues. V was trimmed by 8 bases and J by 1 base, leaving 14 bases between them.